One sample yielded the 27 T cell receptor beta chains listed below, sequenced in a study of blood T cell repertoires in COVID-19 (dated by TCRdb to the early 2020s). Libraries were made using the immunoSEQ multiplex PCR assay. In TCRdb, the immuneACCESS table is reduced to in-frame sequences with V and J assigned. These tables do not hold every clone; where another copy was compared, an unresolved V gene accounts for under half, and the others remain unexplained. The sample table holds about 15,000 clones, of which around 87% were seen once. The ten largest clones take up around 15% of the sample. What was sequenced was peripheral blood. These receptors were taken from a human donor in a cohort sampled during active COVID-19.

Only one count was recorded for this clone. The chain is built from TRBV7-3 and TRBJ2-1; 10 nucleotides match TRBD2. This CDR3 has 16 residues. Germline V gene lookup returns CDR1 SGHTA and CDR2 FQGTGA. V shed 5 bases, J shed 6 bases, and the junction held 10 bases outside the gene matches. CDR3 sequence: CASSGSGGASVNEQFF. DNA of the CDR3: TGTGCCAGCAGCGGGAGCGGGGGGGCTTCGGTCAATGAGCAGTTCTTC.

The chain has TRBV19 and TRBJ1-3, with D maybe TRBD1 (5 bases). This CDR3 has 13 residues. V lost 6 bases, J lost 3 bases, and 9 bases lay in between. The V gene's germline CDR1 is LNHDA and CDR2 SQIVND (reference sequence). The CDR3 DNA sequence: TGTGCCAGTAGCCCAGGGATTGGAAACACCATATATTTT. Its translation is CASSPGIGNTIYF.

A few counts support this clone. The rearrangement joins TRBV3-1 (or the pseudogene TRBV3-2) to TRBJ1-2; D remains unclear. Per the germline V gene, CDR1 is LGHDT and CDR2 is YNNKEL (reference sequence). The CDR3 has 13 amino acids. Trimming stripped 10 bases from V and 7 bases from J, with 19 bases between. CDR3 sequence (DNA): TGTGCCACCAAGGATTGGGCGAGCGGTGGCTACACCTTC. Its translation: CATKDWASGGYTF.

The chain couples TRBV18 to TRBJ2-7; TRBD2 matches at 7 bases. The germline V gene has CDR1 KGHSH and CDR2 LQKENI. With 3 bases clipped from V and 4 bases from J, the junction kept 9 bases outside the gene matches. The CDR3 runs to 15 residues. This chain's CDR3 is CASSPIAGERYEQYF. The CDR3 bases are TGTGCCAGCTCACCGATCGCGGGGGAGAGGTACGAGCAGTACTTC.

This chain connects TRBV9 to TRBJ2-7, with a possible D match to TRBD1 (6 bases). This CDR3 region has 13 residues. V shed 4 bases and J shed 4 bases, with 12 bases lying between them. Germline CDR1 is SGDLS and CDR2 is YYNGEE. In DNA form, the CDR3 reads TGTGCCAGCAGCCCCAGGGACACTTACGAGCAGTACTTC. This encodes CASSPRDTYEQYF.

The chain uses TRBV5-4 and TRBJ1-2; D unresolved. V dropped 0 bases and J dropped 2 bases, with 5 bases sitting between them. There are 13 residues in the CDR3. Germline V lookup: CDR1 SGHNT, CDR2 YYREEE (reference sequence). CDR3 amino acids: CASSLDSNYGYTF. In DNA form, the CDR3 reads TGTGCCAGCAGCTTGGATTCAAACTATGGCTACACCTTC.

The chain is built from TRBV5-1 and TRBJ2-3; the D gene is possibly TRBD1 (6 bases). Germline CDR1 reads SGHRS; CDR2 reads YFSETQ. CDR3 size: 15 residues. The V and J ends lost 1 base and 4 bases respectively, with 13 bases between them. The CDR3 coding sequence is TGCGCCAGCAGCTTGACCGCTTACAGGGCAGATACGCAGTATTTT. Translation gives CASSLTAYRADTQYF. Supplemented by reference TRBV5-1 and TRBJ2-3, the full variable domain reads KAGVTQTPRYLIKTRGQQVTLSCSPISGHRSVSWYQQTPGQGLQFLFEYFSETQRNKGNFPGRFSGRQFSNSRSEMNVSTLELGDSALYLCASSLTAYRADTQYFGPGTRLTVL.

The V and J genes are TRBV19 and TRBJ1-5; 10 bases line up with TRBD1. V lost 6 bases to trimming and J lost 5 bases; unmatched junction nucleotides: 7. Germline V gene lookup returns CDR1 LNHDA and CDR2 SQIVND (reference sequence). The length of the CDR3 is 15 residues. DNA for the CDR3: TGTGCCAGTAGAACCGGACAGGGGGTTTATCAGCCCCAGCATTTT. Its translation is CASRTGQGVYQPQHF.

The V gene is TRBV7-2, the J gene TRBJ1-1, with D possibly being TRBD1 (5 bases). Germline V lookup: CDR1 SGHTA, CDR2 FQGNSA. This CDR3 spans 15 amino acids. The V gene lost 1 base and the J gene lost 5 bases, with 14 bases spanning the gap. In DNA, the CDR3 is TGTGCCAGCAGCTTAGTATGGGGCAGTGAAACTGAAGCTTTCTTT. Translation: CASSLVWGSETEAFF. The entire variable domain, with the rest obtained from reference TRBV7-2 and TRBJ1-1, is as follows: GAGVSQSPSNKVTEKGKDVELRCDPISGHTALYWYRQSLGQGLEFLIYFQGNSAPDKSGLPSDRFSAERTGGSVSTLTIQRTQQEDSAVYLCASSLVWGSETEAFFGQGTRLTVV.

The CDR3: CASSLHYRQDPNTEAFF. In nucleotides, the CDR3 is TGCGCCAGCAGCTTGCACTACCGACAGGATCCGAACACTGAAGCTTTCTTT. The gene calls are TRBV5-1 and TRBJ1-1; perhaps TRBD1 as D (6 bases). The germline V gene has CDR1 SGHRS and CDR2 YFSETQ. This CDR3 has 17 amino acids. The V end lost 1 base, the J end lost 1 base, and 17 bases lay between the germline ends.

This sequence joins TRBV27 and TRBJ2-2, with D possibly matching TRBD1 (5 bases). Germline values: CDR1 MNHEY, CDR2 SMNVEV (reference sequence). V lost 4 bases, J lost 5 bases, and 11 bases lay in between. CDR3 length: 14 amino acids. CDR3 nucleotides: TGTGCCAGCAGTTATAGGGGTTGGACCGGGGAGCTGTTTTTT. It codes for CASSYRGWTGELFF.

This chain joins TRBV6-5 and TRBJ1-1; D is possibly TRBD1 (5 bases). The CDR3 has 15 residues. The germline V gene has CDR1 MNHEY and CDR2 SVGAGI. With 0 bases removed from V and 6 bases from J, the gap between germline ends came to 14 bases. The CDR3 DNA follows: TGTGCCAGCAGTTACTCGAGCATCGTAGGGGCTGAAGCTTTCTTT. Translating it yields CASSYSSIVGAEAFF.

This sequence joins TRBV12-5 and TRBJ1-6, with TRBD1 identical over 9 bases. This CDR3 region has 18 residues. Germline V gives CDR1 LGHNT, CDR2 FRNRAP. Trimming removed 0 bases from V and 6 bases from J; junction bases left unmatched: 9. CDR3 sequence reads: CASGLVYLGQGTNSPLHF. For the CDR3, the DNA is TGTGCTAGTGGTTTGGTATATCTAGGACAGGGGACTAATTCACCCCTCCACTTT.

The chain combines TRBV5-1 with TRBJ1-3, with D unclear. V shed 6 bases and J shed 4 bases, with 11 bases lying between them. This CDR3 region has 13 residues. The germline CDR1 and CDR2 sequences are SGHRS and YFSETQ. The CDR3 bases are TGCGCCAGCACCGGTACTGAGGGAAACACCATATATTTT. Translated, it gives CASTGTEGNTIYF.

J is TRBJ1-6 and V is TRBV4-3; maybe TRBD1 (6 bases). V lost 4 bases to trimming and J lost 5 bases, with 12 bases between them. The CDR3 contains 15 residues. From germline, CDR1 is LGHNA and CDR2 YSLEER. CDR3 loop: CASSRLTGNNSPLHF. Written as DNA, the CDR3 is TGCGCCAGCAGCCGGCTGACAGGAAATAATTCACCCCTCCACTTT.

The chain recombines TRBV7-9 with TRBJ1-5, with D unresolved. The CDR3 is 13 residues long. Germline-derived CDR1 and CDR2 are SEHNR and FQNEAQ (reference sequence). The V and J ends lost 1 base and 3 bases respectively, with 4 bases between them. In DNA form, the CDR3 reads TGTGCCAGCAGCTTAGGACACAATCAGCCCCAGCATTTT. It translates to CASSLGHNQPQHF.

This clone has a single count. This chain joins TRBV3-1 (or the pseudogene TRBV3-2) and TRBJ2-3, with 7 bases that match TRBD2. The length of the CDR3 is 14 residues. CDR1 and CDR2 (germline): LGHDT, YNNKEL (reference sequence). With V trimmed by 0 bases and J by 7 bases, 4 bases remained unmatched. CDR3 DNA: TGTGCCAGCAGCCAAGATACGGGGGGTTATACGCAGTATTTT. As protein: CASSQDTGGYTQYF.

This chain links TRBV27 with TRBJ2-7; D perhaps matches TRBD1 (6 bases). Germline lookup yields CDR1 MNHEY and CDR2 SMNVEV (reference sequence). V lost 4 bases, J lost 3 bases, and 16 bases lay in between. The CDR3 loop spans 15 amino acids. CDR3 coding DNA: TGTGCCAGCAGTTCAACAGGGCCGTCCGGCTACGAGCAGTACTTC. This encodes CASSSTGPSGYEQYF.

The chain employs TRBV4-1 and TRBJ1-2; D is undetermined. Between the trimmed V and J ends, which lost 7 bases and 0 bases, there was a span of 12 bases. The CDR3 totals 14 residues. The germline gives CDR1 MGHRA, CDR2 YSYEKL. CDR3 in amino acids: CASIPQAANYGYTF. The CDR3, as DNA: TGCGCCAGCATTCCCCAGGCCGCTAACTATGGCTACACCTTC.

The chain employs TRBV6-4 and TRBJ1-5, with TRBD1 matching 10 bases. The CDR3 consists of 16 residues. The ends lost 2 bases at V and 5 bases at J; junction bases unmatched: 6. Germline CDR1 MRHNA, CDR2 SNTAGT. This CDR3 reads CASSDPRDRGDQPQHF. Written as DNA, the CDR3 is TGTGCCAGCAGTGACCCAAGGGACAGGGGTGATCAGCCCCAGCATTTT.

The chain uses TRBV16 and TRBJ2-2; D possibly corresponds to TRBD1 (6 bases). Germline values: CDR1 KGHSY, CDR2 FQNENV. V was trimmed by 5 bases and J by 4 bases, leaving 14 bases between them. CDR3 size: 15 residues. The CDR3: CASSNRVWATGELFF. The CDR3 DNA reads TGTGCCAGCAGCAACAGGGTCTGGGCCACCGGGGAGCTGTTTTTT.

In DNA, the CDR3 is TGTGCCAGCAGCCAAGATCCGACCACAGGGAATGTATTACTGAGCTCTGGAAACACCATATATTTT. It encodes CASSQDPTTGNVLLSSGNTIYF. The gene calls are TRBV4-2 and TRBJ1-3; D perhaps matches TRBD1 (6 bases). Trimming shortened V by 0 bases and J by 0 bases, and 27 bases separated the two germline ends. Germline lookup yields CDR1 LGHNA and CDR2 YNFKEQ. This CDR3 contains 22 residues.

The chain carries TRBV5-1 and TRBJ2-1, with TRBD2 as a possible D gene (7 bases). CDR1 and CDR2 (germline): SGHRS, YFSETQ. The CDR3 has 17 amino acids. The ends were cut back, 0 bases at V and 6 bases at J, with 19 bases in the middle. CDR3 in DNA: TGCGCCAGCAGCTTGGCCGAGGGGGGGCCAAAAAGCAATGAGCAGTTCTTC. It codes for CASSLAEGGPKSNEQFF.

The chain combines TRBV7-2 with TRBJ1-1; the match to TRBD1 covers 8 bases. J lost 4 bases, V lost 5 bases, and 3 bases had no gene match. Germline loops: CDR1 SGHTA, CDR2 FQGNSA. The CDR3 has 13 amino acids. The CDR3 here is CASSATGGTEAFF. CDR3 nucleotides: TGTGCCAGCAGCGCCACAGGGGGCACTGAAGCTTTCTTT.

CDR3 region: CASSPAGGANVLTF. DNA of the CDR3: TGTGCCAGCAGCCCAGCCGGGGGGGCCAACGTCCTGACTTTC. The genes are TRBV7-3 and TRBJ2-6; D gene ambiguous. This CDR3 has 14 residues. CDR1 is SGHTA and CDR2 is FQGTGA in the germline V gene. V dropped 5 bases and J dropped 4 bases, with 9 bases sitting between them.

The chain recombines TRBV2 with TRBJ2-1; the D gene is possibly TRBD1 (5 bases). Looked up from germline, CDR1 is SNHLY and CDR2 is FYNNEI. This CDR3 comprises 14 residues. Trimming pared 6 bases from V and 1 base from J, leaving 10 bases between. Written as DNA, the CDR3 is TGTGCCAGCAGGGGGAAGGGGTCCTACAATGAGCAGTTCTTC. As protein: CASRGKGSYNEQFF.

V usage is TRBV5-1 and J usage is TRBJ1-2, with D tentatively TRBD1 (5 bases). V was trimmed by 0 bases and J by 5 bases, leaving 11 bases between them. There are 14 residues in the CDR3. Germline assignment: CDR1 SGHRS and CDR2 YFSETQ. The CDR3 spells CASSLAQAEYGYTF. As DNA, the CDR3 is TGCGCCAGCAGCTTGGCACAGGCGGAGTATGGCTACACCTTC.